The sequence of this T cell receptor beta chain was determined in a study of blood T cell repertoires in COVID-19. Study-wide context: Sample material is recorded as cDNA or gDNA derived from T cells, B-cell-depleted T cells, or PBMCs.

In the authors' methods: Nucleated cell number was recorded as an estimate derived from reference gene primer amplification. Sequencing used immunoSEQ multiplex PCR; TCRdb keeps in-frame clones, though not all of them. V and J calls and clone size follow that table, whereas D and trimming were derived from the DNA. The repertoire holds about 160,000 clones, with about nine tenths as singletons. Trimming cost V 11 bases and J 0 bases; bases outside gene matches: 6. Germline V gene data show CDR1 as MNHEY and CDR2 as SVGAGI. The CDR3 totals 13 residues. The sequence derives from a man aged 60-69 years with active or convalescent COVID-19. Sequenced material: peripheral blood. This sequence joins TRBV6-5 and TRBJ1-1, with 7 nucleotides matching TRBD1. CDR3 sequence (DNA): TGTGCCGGGGAAGACAGGGTGAACACTGAAGCTTTCTTT. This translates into CAGEDRVNTEAFF.